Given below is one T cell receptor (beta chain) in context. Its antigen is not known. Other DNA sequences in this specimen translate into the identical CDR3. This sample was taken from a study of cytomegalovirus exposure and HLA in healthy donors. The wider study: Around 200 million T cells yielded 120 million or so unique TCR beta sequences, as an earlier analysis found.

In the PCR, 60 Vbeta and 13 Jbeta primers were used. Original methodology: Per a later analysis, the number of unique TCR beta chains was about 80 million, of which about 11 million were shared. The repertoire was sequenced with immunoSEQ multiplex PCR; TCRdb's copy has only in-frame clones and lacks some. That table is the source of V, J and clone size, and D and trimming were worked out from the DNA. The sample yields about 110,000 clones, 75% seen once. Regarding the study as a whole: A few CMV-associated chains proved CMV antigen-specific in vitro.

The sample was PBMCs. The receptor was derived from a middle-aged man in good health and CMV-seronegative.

The CDR3 protein is CASREGTEAFF. CDR3 in DNA: TGTGCCAGTAGGGAGGGCACTGAAGCTTTCTTT. V is TRBV19 and J is TRBJ1-1; D call uncertain. The CDR3 is 11 residues long. Trimming stripped 6 bases from V and 4 bases from J, with 6 bases between. CDR1 LNHDA and CDR2 SQIVND come from the germline V gene (reference sequence). The full variable domain, in which reference TRBV19 and TRBJ1-1 provide the parts outside the CDR3, is DGGITQSPKYLFRKEGQNVTLSCEQNLNHDAMYWYRQDPGQGLRLIYYSQIVNDFQKGDIAEGYSVSREKKESFPLTVTSAQKNPTAFYLCASREGTEAFFGQGTRLTVV.